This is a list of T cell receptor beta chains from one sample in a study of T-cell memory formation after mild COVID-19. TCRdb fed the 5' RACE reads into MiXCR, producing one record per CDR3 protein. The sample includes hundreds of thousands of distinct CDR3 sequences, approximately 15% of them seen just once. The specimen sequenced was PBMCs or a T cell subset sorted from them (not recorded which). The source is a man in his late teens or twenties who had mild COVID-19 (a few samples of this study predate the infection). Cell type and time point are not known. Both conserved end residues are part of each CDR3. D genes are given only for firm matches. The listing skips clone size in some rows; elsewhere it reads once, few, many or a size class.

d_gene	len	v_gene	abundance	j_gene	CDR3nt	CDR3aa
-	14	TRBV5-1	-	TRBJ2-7	TGCGCCAGCAGCTCCCGACAGTCCTCGGCCGAGCAGTACTTC	CASSSRQSSAEQYF
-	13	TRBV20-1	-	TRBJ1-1	TGCAGTGCGTACAGGGATGGTAGGACTGAAGCTTTCTTT	CSAYRDGRTEAFF
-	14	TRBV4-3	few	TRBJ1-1	TGCGCCAGCAGCCCAAAGATGGTGAACACTGAAGCTTTCTTT	CASSPKMVNTEAFF
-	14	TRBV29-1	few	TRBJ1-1	TGCAGCGTTGTTGAAGCTGGGGTCGGCACTGAAGCTTTCTTT	CSVVEAGVGTEAFF
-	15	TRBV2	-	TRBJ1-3	TGTGCCAGCAGTGAAGGAAGTTACTCTGGAAACACCATATATTTT	CASSEGSYSGNTIYF
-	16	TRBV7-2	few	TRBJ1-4	TGTGCCAGCAGCCCCATCACACGGGCTAGAGGTGAAAAACTGTTTTTT	CASSPITRARGEKLFF
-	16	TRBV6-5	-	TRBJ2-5	TGTGCCAGCAGTTACTCAATTCCTTCCCAGGGAGAGACCCAGTACTTC	CASSYSIPSQGETQYF
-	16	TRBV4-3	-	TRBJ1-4	TGCGCCAGCAGCCGCCCCCCAGGGGTCGGGAATGAAAAACTGTTTTTT	CASSRPPGVGNEKLFF
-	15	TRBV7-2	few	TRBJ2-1	TGTGCCAGCAGCTTCGTCGGGGGCACTCAGGATGAGCAGTTCTTC	CASSFVGGTQDEQFF
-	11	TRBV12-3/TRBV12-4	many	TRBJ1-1	TGTGCCAGCAGGTTTGACAGTCAAGCTTTCTTT	CASRFDSQAFF
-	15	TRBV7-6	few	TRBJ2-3	TGTGCCAGCAGTCGCAAGGCGGGGTACGCAGATACGCAGTATTTT	CASSRKAGYADTQYF
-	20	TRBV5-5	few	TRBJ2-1	TGTGCCAGCAGCTTTATCCTCACGGTATCGGGTCCAGCGTGGGTCAATGAGCAGTTCTTC	CASSFILTVSGPAWVNEQFF
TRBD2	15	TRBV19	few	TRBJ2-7	TGTGCCAGTACCGAAAGGACTAGCGGCTCCTACGAGCAGTACTTC	CASTERTSGSYEQYF